There are many counts of the clone carrying this T cell receptor beta chain. Its antigen is unidentified. What was amplified from RNA transcripts were TCR beta CDR3 regions. HTBI primers were employed in a first-round RT-PCR of the TCR CDR3. TCRdb ran MiXCR on the multiplex PCR reads and lists one entry per CDR3 protein. Among fewer than 400,000 distinct CDR3 sequences, around a sixth were seen once, and the ten largest hold approximately 31%. V dropped 5 bases and J dropped 0 bases, with 11 bases sitting between them. The CDR3 runs to 15 residues. Germline V gene data show CDR1 as MDHEN and CDR2 as SYDVKM. The data are from a study of T cells in Graves' hyperthyroidism and ophthalmopathy. The study's findings and limits: Separating ophthalmopathy from stable hyperthyroidism was achieved by a 13 V-J model.

The gene calls are TRBV28 and TRBJ2-1; D not certain. The clonotype comes from a man aged 30-40 years with Graves' hyperthyroidism. The sequenced sample was blood. This CDR3 is CASSPGEVSYNEQFF. The CDR3 DNA reads TGTGCCAGCAGTCCCGGTGAGGTCTCCTACAATGAGCAGTTCTTC.